This T cell receptor beta chain originates from a study of blood T cells in healthy people across ages. The study's findings and limits: CMV status of donors was unknown, possibly confounding expanded clonotype changes.

Each sample yielded at least 6 million isolated PBMCs. With respect to this clonotype: Its antigen is not identified.

Germline CDR1 reads DFQATT; CDR2 reads SNEGSKA (reference sequence). The J segment lost 2 bases and the V segment lost 0 bases, leaving 10 bases of the junction unmatched. This CDR3 region has 16 residues. Primers used in a second PCR of roughly 6 to 12 cycles were a sample-barcoded 5' primer and a J-beta primer mix. Each cDNA molecule was tagged by a template-switch adaptor with 12 random nucleotides. TCRdb fed the 5' RACE reads into MiXCR, producing one record per CDR3 protein. The table includes 1 million or so distinct CDR3 sequences, around 45% detected once. The sequence derives from a woman in her sixties or seventies in good health. What was sequenced was blood. V gene TRBV20-1 combines with J gene TRBJ2-7; 7 bases are shared with TRBD2. This CDR3 reads CSARDRTRSNTYEQYF. CDR3 bases: TGCAGTGCTAGAGATAGGACTAGATCGAATACCTACGAGCAGTACTTC.